The source of this TCR beta chain is a study of shared clonotypes between healthy human individuals. This table comes from immunoSEQ multiplex PCR, and its TCRdb copy is limited to in-frame clones, with some not included. This table has about 1 million clones, 65% to 80% appearing once. Trimming took 2 bases from V and 2 from J, leaving 17 bases between them. From germline, CDR1 is SGHKS and CDR2 YYEKEE (reference sequence). The CDR3 contains 16 residues. The specimen was memory CD4+ T cells sorted from blood. Subset given: CD45RA-negative fraction. The chain joins TRBV5-5 to TRBJ2-7, with TRBD1 as a possible D gene (6 bases). The clonotype originates from a man aged 18 to 35 in good health. CDR3 loop: CASSLQGSDSPYEQYF. DNA of the CDR3: TGTGCCAGCAGCTTACAGGGATCGGACTCCCCCTACGAGCAGTACTTC. Full variable domain (remainder filled in from reference TRBV5-5 and TRBJ2-7): DAGVTQSPTHLIKTRGQQVTLRCSPISGHKSVSWYQQVLGQGPQFIFQYYEKEERGRGNFPDRFSARQFPNYSSELNVNALLLGDSALYLCASSLQGSDSPYEQYFGPGTRLTVT.